The sequence of this T cell receptor beta chain was determined in a study of tumor-infiltrating lymphocytes in primary liver carcinoma. Study-wide context: Tumor stage was T1-T3 N0M0, and tumor size was about 4 to 11 cm across. Samples gave roughly 3.65 to 8 million productive TCRbeta reads, similar across tissue types.

Germline V lookup: CDR1 MDHEN, CDR2 SYDVKM. The CDR3 spans 15 residues. Making TCR beta cDNA involved around 540 ng total RNA and a constant-region primer. ARM-PCR, slightly modified, supplied the TCR beta libraries through three nested multiplex PCR rounds. Investigators reported that the first two PCR rounds, at 10 to 11 cycles each, used TRBV1-TRBV30 forward primers with a C-beta reverse primer. MiXCR was run by TCRdb on the multiplex PCR reads, yielding one entry per CDR3 protein. The sample has 100,000 or so distinct CDR3 sequences, roughly 80% seen once. As regards this clonotype: Its target is not known. One end of the junction does not line up with germline, which may come from a read error.

Notes on the study in general: Pairs comparing tumor with adjacent tissue or blood overlapped less than pairs drawn from tumor regions.

Co-extracted RNA and DNA came from roughly 21-30 mg of unsorted bulk tissue. The V and J genes are TRBV28 and TRBJ2-1; D not certain. This receptor was identified in a man between 35 and 55 years old with primary liver carcinoma and hepatitis B virus infection. The source material was liver tumor tissue from sampling region 3. The subset: tumor region T3, left-lateral pole. The CDR3 region is CASSFLGLCLNERFF. In DNA form, the CDR3 reads TGTGCCAGCAGTTTTTTAGGGTTGTGCCTCAATGAGCGGTTCTTC.